This entry features one TCR beta chain sequence. The antigen this receptor binds is unknown. No much larger clone is present one base from it, and per-base qualities are unavailable. Using the deep immunoSEQ assay, multiplex PCR amplified TCR CDR3 regions from genomic DNA. Extracted genomic DNA from each cell subset was distributed evenly across all wells of several immunoSEQ 96-well plates, and each plate was treated as a replicate. For sorted subsets, 150 to 200 ng genomic DNA, equal to 25,000 to 35,000 T cell genomes, was loaded into each replicate PCR. The purified libraries were quantified using a Qubit 3.0 fluorometer, sized with a Bioanalyzer 2100, and then quantified again using the KAPA Library Quantification kit. Every immunoSEQ 96-well plate was sequenced on a separate single-read 150-cycle Illumina NextSeq 550 flow cell. The published analysis was carried out like this. The immunoSEQ output contained only junctional sequences without quality scores, so filtering could not match that applied to full-length reads. Sequences were annotated with PyIR, a Python wrapper for IgBLAST v1.9, using IMGT germline references to assign V/J genes and CDR3. Any read was removed if the V/J assignment was weak (E-value above 1e-6), the CDR3 was missing, or the read contained stop codons, out-of-frame junctions, or ambiguous translated residues. V3J clonotypes were defined as sequences sharing an identical inferred V gene, J gene, and CDR3 amino acid sequence. To compute the percentage overlap between repertoires, the number of shared unique clonotypes was divided by the size of the smaller repertoire. Richness of each repertoire was evaluated using RTK rarefaction, the Chao1 estimator, and Recon v2.1 estimates of unobserved clonotypes. For all TCRbeta clonotypes obtained by the gDNA method from a handful of donors, generation probabilities were computed with OLGA. TCRdb provides this immuneACCESS table in a form limited to in-frame rearrangements. Some clones are lacking; in checked studies, under half of them reflect an unresolved V gene, and why the rest are absent is not known. Clone size and the V and J calls come from that table; the DNA yielded D and trimming. This sample has millions of clones in its table, and 95% of those were observed once. The ten largest account for roughly 0.13% of the sample.

The sample comes from a study of shared clonotypes between healthy human individuals (TCRdb year 2020). Broadly, across the study: Three men and two women, aged 18 to 49 years, made up the cohort. For each donor, CD4 naive and CD4 memory were each run on three plates, CD8 naive on two plates, and CD8 memory on one plate. The study deeply sequenced blood TCR repertoires of about 5 healthy adults to estimate repertoire size and the extent of clonotype sharing between individuals. To increase sequencing depth and limit assay-specific biases, different laboratories used diverse techniques to prepare libraries and sequence TCR repertoires. Leukapheresis yielded between about 0.94 and 9.5 billion PBMCs per donor. Overall study outcomes, separate from this receptor: Sampling was restricted to blood, and TCR repertoires in tissues likely differ from the TCR repertoires found in blood. Larger estimated clonotype richness was generally found for naive subsets than for memory subsets. Pairwise subsampling indicated that sequencing depth was expected to affect the degree of clonotype sharing among donors. Even with the large sequencing depth, rarefaction of the sorted-subset datasets indicated that sequencing was incomplete. Because the study included only a small number of donors, the genetic and exposure-history diversity represented was limited. Higher generation probabilities were observed for clonotypes shared by all four sorted-subset donors than for non-shared clonotypes. When several donors were compared, the shared fraction of clonotypes was 5% to 6.5% for naive CD4, roughly 3.3% for naive CD8, 2.3% for memory CD4, and under 0.5% for memory CD8.

Healthy HIV-negative adults with no recently reported acute infections or vaccinations were included as donors. Only Caucasian adults living in Nashville, Tennessee, USA were represented among the donors. Magnetic negative selection was used to enrich CD4+ T cells, after which naive cells were positively selected on CD45RA and the negative fraction became the memory subset. Blood was obtained by leukapheresis, after which PBMCs were separated by Ficoll-Histopaque density gradient centrifugation and cryopreserved in liquid nitrogen vapor phase. Purity and quantity of every magnetically sorted T cell population were checked by analytical flow cytometry. Each sorted fraction had its genomic DNA isolated and then quantified by UV absorbance on a Nanodrop 2000c. Trimming costs V 5 bases and J 3 bases, and their ends lie 7 bases apart. Sequences MNHEY (CDR1) and SVGAGI (CDR2) are obtained from the germline V gene. Counted from cysteine to phenylalanine, this CDR3 has 13 amino acids. Only the CDR3 DNA stays, 39 bases, in frame from base 1.

Sequenced material: naive CD4+ T cells sorted from blood. The cell subset or site label here, explained by the study, means: CD45RA+ positively selected. The sequence links TRBV6-5 to TRBJ2-2; the D gene cannot be named for sure. This TCR was recovered from a man between 18 and 29 years old in good health. The DNA sequence is TGTGCCAGCAGTGTTCGGTACACCGGGGAGCTGTTTTTT. This is translated as CASSVRYTGELFF.